This T cell receptor (beta chain) was recorded in a study of T cell changes during pregnancy in multiple sclerosis. Profiling relied on immunoSEQ multiplex PCR, and the TCRdb table lists in-frame clones only, not all of them. The repertoire holds about 60,000 clones, with roughly 87% as singletons. V lost 0 bases and J 1 base, leaving 4 bases between the germline ends. The CDR3 sequence is 13 residues long. Looked up from germline, CDR1 is SGHNT and CDR2 is YYREEE (reference sequence). This receptor was identified in a female donor in good health, enrolled as a control in a pregnancy study. Sequenced here: peripheral blood, sampled in the second trimester of pregnancy. The chain carries TRBV5-4 and TRBJ1-1; D is unclear. The CDR3 bases are TGTGCCAGCAGCTTGGCGCGGAACACTGAAGCTTTCTTT. This sequence encodes CASSLARNTEAFF.